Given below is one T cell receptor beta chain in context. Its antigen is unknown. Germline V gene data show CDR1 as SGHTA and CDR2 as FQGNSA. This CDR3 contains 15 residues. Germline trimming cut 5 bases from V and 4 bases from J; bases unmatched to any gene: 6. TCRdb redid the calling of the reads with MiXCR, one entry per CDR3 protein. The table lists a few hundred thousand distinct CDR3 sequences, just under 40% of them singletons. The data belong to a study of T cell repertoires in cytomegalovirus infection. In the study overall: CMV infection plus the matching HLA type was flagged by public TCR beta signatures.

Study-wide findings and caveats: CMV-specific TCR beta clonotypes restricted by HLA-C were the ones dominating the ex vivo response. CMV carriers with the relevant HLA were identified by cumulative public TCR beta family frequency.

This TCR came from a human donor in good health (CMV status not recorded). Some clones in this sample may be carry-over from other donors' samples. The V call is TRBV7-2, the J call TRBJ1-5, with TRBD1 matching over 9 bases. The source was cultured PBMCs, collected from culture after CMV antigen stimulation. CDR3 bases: TGTGCCAGCAGCCCGGACAGGGGAGTAAATCAGCCCCAGCATTTT. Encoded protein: CASSPDRGVNQPQHF.